Listed here are 31 T cell receptor beta chains from one sample, sequenced in a study of T cell changes during pregnancy in multiple sclerosis (dated by TCRdb to the late 2010s). The library came from the immunoSEQ multiplex PCR assay. The immuneACCESS repertoire file appears here via TCRdb, limited to in-frame rearrangements. These files lack a portion of the clones; in checked studies, under half of the deficit traces to unresolved V genes, and the cause of the others is not known. In all, the sample holds more than 30,000 clones, and around 94% of those were seen once. Around 1.3% of the sample comes from the top ten. Source material: PBMCs (not recorded whether the cells were cultured). These receptor sequences come from a female donor with multiple sclerosis, enrolled in a pregnancy study.

This chain connects TRBV29-1 to TRBJ2-1, with a possible D match to TRBD2 (6 bases). Looked up from germline, CDR1 is SQVTM and CDR2 is ANQGSEA. Trimming cost V 7 bases and J 4 bases, with 14 bases left between them. This CDR3 contains 13 residues. Here the CDR3 DNA reads TGCAGCGCTGAGCGGGCAGATTACAATGAGCAGTTCTTC. Translation: CSAERADYNEQFF.

The V gene is TRBV9, the J gene TRBJ2-3; 10 nucleotides line up with TRBD2. This CDR3 is 18 amino acids long. The V gene's germline CDR1 is SGDLS and CDR2 YYNGEE. The ends lost 0 bases at V and 0 bases at J; junction bases unmatched: 7. CDR3 DNA: TGTGCCAGCAGCGTAGATGGGACTAGCGACGGTAGCACAGATACGCAGTATTTT. Amino acid sequence: CASSVDGTSDGSTDTQYF.

The rearrangement uses TRBV10-3 and TRBJ2-5; 10 nucleotides match TRBD1. CDR3 size: 16 residues. With 8 bases clipped from V and 0 bases from J, the junction kept 9 bases outside the gene matches. Germline V lookup: CDR1 ENHRY, CDR2 SYGVKD. The CDR3 protein is CAIGDRGQGYQETQYF. The CDR3 nucleotides read TGTGCCATCGGGGACCGGGGACAGGGGTACCAAGAGACCCAGTACTTC.

The chain is built from TRBV4-1 and TRBJ1-3, with no clear D. Deletions cut 0 bases from V and 4 bases from J, with 13 bases between. The germline CDR1 and CDR2 sequences are MGHRA and YSYEKL. The CDR3 covers 16 residues. Written as DNA, the CDR3 is TGCGCCAGCAGCCAAGATTTTGACAAGTTGGGAAACACCATATATTTT. Protein: CASSQDFDKLGNTIYF.

The chain links TRBV27 to TRBJ1-5, with TRBD1 as a possible D gene (5 bases). This CDR3 has 13 amino acids. The V gene lost 4 bases and the J gene lost 3 bases, with 7 bases spanning the gap. In germline, CDR1 is MNHEY, CDR2 SMNVEV (reference sequence). The CDR3 protein is CASSWGVNQPQHF. The CDR3 nucleotides read TGTGCCAGCAGTTGGGGGGTCAATCAGCCCCAGCATTTT.

This chain connects TRBV5-1 to TRBJ2-3; D is ambiguous. The CDR3 covers 16 residues. Trimming removed 2 bases from V and 7 bases from J, with 20 bases in between. Germline V CDR1 and CDR2: SGHRS, YFSETQ. DNA for the CDR3: TGCGCCAGCAGCTTTAGCATAGTTGCCTCGACGAATACGCAGTATTTT. Translation gives CASSFSIVASTNTQYF. Using reference TRBV5-1 and TRBJ2-3 for the parts outside the CDR3, the full variable domain is KAGVTQTPRYLIKTRGQQVTLSCSPISGHRSVSWYQQTPGQGLQFLFEYFSETQRNKGNFPGRFSGRQFSNSRSEMNVSTLELGDSALYLCASSFSIVASTNTQYFGPGTRLTVL.

The rearrangement joins TRBV27 to TRBJ2-1; D ambiguous. This CDR3 is 11 amino acids long. Germline lookup yields CDR1 MNHEY and CDR2 SMNVEV (reference sequence). Trimming pared 6 bases from V and 8 bases from J, leaving 8 bases between. The CDR3 loop reads CASRGRYEQFF. The CDR3 DNA is TGTGCCAGCAGGGGAAGGTATGAGCAGTTCTTC.

This chain links TRBV9 with TRBJ2-5; no clear D. Trimming cost V 2 bases and J 3 bases, with 11 bases left between them. CDR3 length: 14 amino acids. Germline V gene data show CDR1 as SGDLS and CDR2 as YYNGEE. The CDR3 DNA sequence: TGTGCCAGCAGCGTCGGTCTACGGGAAGAGACCCAGTACTTC. The encoded protein is CASSVGLREETQYF.

The V gene is TRBV4-1, the J gene TRBJ2-2; no clear D gene. V was trimmed by 1 base and J by 7 bases, leaving 19 bases between them. Germline assignment: CDR1 MGHRA and CDR2 YSYEKL. The CDR3 sequence is 17 residues long. DNA of the CDR3: TGCGCCAGCAGCCAAGCGCGACTGCAATCCCGACACGGGGAGCTGTTTTTT. Encoded protein: CASSQARLQSRHGELFF.

The chain uses TRBV4-3 and TRBJ1-3; tentative D call: TRBD1 (5 bases). This CDR3 has 16 amino acids. Trimming cost V 0 bases and J 0 bases, with 9 bases left between them. CDR1 and CDR2 from the germline V gene are LGHNA and YSLEER. The CDR3 DNA reads as TGCGCCAGCAGCCAAGATCAGGGTCACTCTGGAAACACCATATATTTT. Its protein product is CASSQDQGHSGNTIYF.

The chain employs TRBV4-1 and TRBJ2-1, with D perhaps matching TRBD2 (6 bases). The CDR3 runs to 17 residues. CDR1 is MGHRA and CDR2 is YSYEKL in the germline V gene. V lost 0 bases to trimming and J lost 3 bases, with 15 bases between them. CDR3 sequence reads: CASSQDAASEIYNEQFF. The DNA for the CDR3 is TGCGCCAGCAGCCAAGATGCGGCTAGCGAGATCTACAATGAGCAGTTCTTC.

The chain is built from TRBV5-8 and TRBJ1-5; TRBD1 might be the D (5 bases). V was pared by 4 bases and J by 0 bases, with 11 bases between. In germline, CDR1 is SGHTS, CDR2 YDEGEE. The CDR3 runs 15 residues. This CDR3 reads CASSPGGYSNQPQHF. CDR3 coding DNA: TGTGCCAGCAGCCCCGGGGGATATAGCAATCAGCCCCAGCATTTT.

The chain recombines TRBV19 with TRBJ1-3; no firm D call. The CDR3 extends over 12 amino acids. V lost 6 bases and J 4 bases, leaving 7 bases between the germline ends. Germline V gives CDR1 LNHDA, CDR2 SQIVND (reference sequence). Here the CDR3 DNA reads TGTGCCAGTAGAGGGCGAGGAAACACCATATATTTT. It yields the protein CASRGRGNTIYF.

The chain joins TRBV10-3 to TRBJ2-3; D gene unclear. This CDR3 is 15 amino acids long. The germline gives CDR1 ENHRY, CDR2 SYGVKD. Trimming left V 7 bases short and J 2 bases short, with 16 bases between. The CDR3 DNA is TGTGCCATCACCCCGGGCTTCATTTCCACAGATACGCAGTATTTT. Protein sequence: CAITPGFISTDTQYF.

V gene TRBV7-8 combines with J gene TRBJ1-1; D possibly corresponds to TRBD1 (6 bases). The CDR3 covers 14 residues. Trimming stripped 5 bases from V and 1 base from J, with 11 bases between. CDR1 SGHVS and CDR2 FQNEAQ come from the germline V gene. The CDR3 loop is CASSKQGGNTEAFF. For the CDR3, the DNA is TGTGCCAGCAGCAAACAGGGAGGGAACACTGAAGCTTTCTTT. Combining the CDR3 with reference TRBV7-8 and TRBJ1-1 gives the whole variable domain GAGVSQSPRYKVAKRGQDVALRCDPISGHVSLFWYQQALGQGPEFLTYFQNEAQLDKSGLPSDRFFAERPEGSVSTLKIQRTQQEDSAVYLCASSKQGGNTEAFFGQGTRLTVV.

The gene calls are TRBV28 and TRBJ2-1, with D possibly being TRBD2 (5 bases). V was shortened by 10 bases and J by 9 bases, with 19 bases between the two germline ends. The CDR3 consists of 13 residues. The V gene's germline CDR1 is MDHEN and CDR2 SYDVKM. CDR3 sequence (DNA): TGTGCCACACAGAGGCCTCGTCGGGGTGAGCAGTTCTTC. It encodes CATQRPRRGEQFF.

The chain joins TRBV7-2 to TRBJ1-2, with D perhaps matching TRBD1 (6 bases). The CDR3 loop spans 14 amino acids. With 9 bases removed from V and 4 bases from J, the gap between germline ends came to 18 bases. Germline V gene sequence: CDR1 SGHTA, CDR2 FQGNSA. CDR3 sequence (DNA): TGTGCCAGTTTCCTAATGACAGGCCCCTATGGCTACACCTTC. Protein product: CASFLMTGPYGYTF.

The chain recombines TRBV6-5 with TRBJ2-7; tentative D call: TRBD2 (5 bases). CDR3 length: 13 amino acids. The V and J ends lost 10 bases and 6 bases respectively, with 19 bases between them. Germline V lookup: CDR1 MNHEY, CDR2 SVGAGI. CDR3 sequence reads: CATTRGASGEQYF. Here the CDR3 DNA reads TGTGCCACCACCCGGGGAGCCTCCGGCGAGCAGTACTTC.

The chain employs TRBV9 and TRBJ2-1; weak D call: TRBD2 (6 bases). This CDR3 has 14 residues. The germline CDR1 and CDR2 sequences are SGDLS and YYNGEE. Trimming cost V 7 bases and J 5 bases, with 16 bases left between them. CDR3 in amino acids: CASAKSSGNNEQFF. The CDR3 nucleotides are TGTGCCAGCGCCAAGAGTAGCGGAAACAATGAGCAGTTCTTC.

V is TRBV29-1 and J is TRBJ2-2; no definite D call. CDR3 length equals 11 residues. Germline V gives CDR1 SQVTM, CDR2 ANQGSEA. Trimming pared 4 bases from V and 7 bases from J, leaving 7 bases between. The CDR3 region is CSVGANGELFF. CDR3 DNA: TGCAGCGTTGGTGCTAACGGGGAGCTGTTTTTT.

V is TRBV7-9 and J is TRBJ1-5, with D perhaps matching TRBD1 (5 bases). Germline V CDR1 and CDR2: SEHNR, FQNEAQ (reference sequence). This CDR3 is 15 amino acids long. Trimming took off 1 base at V and 7 bases at J, with 14 bases between the two ends. The CDR3 nucleotides are TGTGCCAGCAGCTTAGGGGGGGAGGGTCAGCAGCCCCAGCATTTT. Protein sequence: CASSLGGEGQQPQHF.

CDR3 bases: TGTGCCAGCAGCCCCCCCAAGGGAGGCTACACCTTC. Protein: CASSPPKGGYTF. This chain links TRBV5-4 with TRBJ1-2; the D is unclear. V shed 4 bases and J shed 8 bases, with 12 bases lying between them. The germline V gene encodes CDR1 SGHNT and CDR2 YYREEE (reference sequence). This CDR3 is built from 12 residues.

The gene calls are TRBV4-1 and TRBJ2-1; maybe TRBD2 (5 bases). In germline, CDR1 is MGHRA, CDR2 YSYEKL. This CDR3 spans 14 amino acids. V was cut by 0 bases and J by 8 bases, with 11 bases left in between. In nucleotides, the CDR3 is TGCGCCAGCAGCCAAGAGATCGGGGTCGATGAGCAGTTCTTC. Translated, it gives CASSQEIGVDEQFF.

The J gene is TRBJ1-1, the V gene TRBV2, with TRBD1 as a possible D gene (5 bases). Germline lookup yields CDR1 SNHLY and CDR2 FYNNEI. V lost 4 bases to trimming and J lost 2 bases, with 14 bases between them. There are 15 residues in the CDR3. The CDR3 DNA sequence: TGTGCCAGCAGTGCCCCCGACAGAGGAAACACTGAAGCTTTCTTT. The encoded protein is CASSAPDRGNTEAFF. Looking up the rest from reference TRBV2 and TRBJ1-1 gives the full variable domain: EPEVTQTPSHQVTQMGQEVILRCVPISNHLYFYWYRQILGQKVEFLVSFYNNEISEKSEIFDDQFSVERPDGSNFTLKIRSTKLEDSAMYFCASSAPDRGNTEAFFGQGTRLTVV.

The chain couples TRBV6-5 to TRBJ2-5, with D possibly being TRBD1 (6 bases). Germline V gene lookup returns CDR1 MNHEY and CDR2 SVGAGI. This CDR3 region has 14 residues. V lost 8 bases to trimming and J lost 3 bases, with 16 bases between them. CDR3 nucleotides: TGTGCCAGCGGGGACACCTTCAATAAAGAGACCCAGTACTTC. Translated, it gives CASGDTFNKETQYF.

This clone came up a few times. CDR3 loop: CASSRDRNTGELFF. The CDR3 coding sequence is TGTGCCAGCAGCAGGGACCGGAACACCGGGGAGCTGTTTTTT. The gene calls are TRBV5-6 and TRBJ2-2; D might be TRBD1 or TRBD2, each matching 5 bases. The CDR3 is 14 residues long. Per germline, CDR1 SGHDT and CDR2 YYEEEE. V was shortened by 4 bases and J by 1 base, with 8 bases between the two germline ends.

The chain combines TRBV6-5 with TRBJ2-2; the D is unclear. Trimming left V 2 bases short and J 5 bases short, with 12 bases between. The CDR3 contains 15 residues. Germline loops: CDR1 MNHEY, CDR2 SVGAGI. This chain's CDR3 is CASSYGTTGTGELFF. CDR3 coding DNA: TGTGCCAGCAGTTACGGTACAACCGGGACCGGGGAGCTGTTTTTT.

This clone has only one observation. This chain connects TRBV6-5 to TRBJ1-3; 9 bases match TRBD1. The germline CDR1 and CDR2 sequences are MNHEY and SVGAGI. The V and J ends lost 0 bases and 6 bases, in that order; junction bases with no gene match: 6. The CDR3 has 16 residues. The CDR3 DNA is TGTGCCAGCAGTTACTCGGCAGGGGACAGGGTAAACACCATATATTTT. It codes for CASSYSAGDRVNTIYF.

This clone was seen just once. The CDR3 protein is CASSQDLAGGYEQYF. In nucleotides, the CDR3 is TGTGCCAGCAGCCAAGATCTAGCGGGAGGTTACGAGCAGTACTTC. The chain carries TRBV4-2 and TRBJ2-7; 11 positions agree with TRBD2. V dropped 0 bases and J dropped 4; count of bases not matched to a gene: 2. Germline CDR1 reads LGHNA; CDR2 reads YNFKEQ. The CDR3 length is 15 residues.

The genes are TRBV9 and TRBJ1-2, with 7 bases that match TRBD1. The CDR3 sequence is 17 residues long. In germline, CDR1 is SGDLS, CDR2 YYNGEE. V lost 4 bases, J lost 5 bases, and 17 bases stayed unmatched. CDR3 bases: TGTGCCAGCAGCCCCCCTGGGACAGCCCCCCTGGAGTATGGCTACACCTTC. Its protein is CASSPPGTAPLEYGYTF.

With regard to this clone: One junction end disagrees with the germline gene, perhaps due to a read error. The chain employs TRBV5-1 and TRBJ2-1; TRBD1 matches 8 bases. The CDR3 sequence is 14 residues long. Germline CDR1 SGHRS, CDR2 YFSETQ. This CDR3 reads CASSLSDRGNGQFF. The DNA of the CDR3 is TGCGCCAGCAGCTTGTCCGACAGGGGCAATGGGCAGTTCTTC.